Here is one T cell receptor (beta chain) with its context. This record belongs to a study of blood T cell repertoires in COVID-19. Study information: Samples representing acute and convalescent COVID-19 were sourced from the United States, Italy and Spain. PBMCs, B-cell-depleted T cells, or T cells provided the cDNA or gDNA that made up the material.

Trimming stripped 2 bases from V and 1 base from J, with 8 bases between. Germline CDR1 reads KGHSH; CDR2 reads LQKENI. The CDR3 runs to 15 residues. Original processing notes: Estimates of nucleated cell counts were drawn from the amplification of reference gene primers. Measured with immunoSEQ multiplex PCR; TCRdb has only the in-frame clones, and not every one. Clone size and the V and J calls come from that table; the DNA yielded D and trimming. This sample has some 120,000 clones, with about 81% found just once. The chain links TRBV18 to TRBJ2-2, with D perhaps matching TRBD1 (5 bases). What was sequenced was peripheral blood. The clonotype comes from a woman aged 45-65 years with acute or convalescent COVID-19. The CDR3 bases are TGTGCCAGCTCACCAAAGGGGTGGAACACCGGGGAGCTGTTTTTT. Its translation is CASSPKGWNTGELFF.